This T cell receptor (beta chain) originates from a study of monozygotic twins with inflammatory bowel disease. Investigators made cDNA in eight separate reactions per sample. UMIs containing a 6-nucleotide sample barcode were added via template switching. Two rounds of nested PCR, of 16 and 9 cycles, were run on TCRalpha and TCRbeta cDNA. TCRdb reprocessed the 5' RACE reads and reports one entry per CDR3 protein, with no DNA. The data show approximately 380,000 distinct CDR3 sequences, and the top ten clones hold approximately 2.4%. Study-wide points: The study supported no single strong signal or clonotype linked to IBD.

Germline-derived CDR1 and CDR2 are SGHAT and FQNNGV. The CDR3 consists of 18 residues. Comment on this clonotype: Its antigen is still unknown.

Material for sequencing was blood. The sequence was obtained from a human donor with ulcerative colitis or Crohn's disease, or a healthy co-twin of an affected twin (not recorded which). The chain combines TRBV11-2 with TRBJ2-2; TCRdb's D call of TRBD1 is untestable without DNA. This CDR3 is CASSLVPGRGPLTGELFF.